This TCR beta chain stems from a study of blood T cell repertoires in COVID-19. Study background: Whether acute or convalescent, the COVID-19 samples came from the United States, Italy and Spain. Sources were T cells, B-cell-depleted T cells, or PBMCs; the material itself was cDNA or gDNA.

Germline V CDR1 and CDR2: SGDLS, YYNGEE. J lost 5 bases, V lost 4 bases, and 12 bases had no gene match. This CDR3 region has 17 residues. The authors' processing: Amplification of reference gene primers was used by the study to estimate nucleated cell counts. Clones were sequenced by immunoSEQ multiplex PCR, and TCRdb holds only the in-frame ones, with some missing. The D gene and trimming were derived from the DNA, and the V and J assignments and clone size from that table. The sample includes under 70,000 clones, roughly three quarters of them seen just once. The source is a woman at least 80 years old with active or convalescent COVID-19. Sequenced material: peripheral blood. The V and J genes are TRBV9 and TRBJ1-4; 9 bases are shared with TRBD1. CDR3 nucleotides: TGTGCCAGCAGCTTTAGTGGTACCGGGACAGGGAATGAAAAACTGTTTTTT. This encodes CASSFSGTGTGNEKLFF.